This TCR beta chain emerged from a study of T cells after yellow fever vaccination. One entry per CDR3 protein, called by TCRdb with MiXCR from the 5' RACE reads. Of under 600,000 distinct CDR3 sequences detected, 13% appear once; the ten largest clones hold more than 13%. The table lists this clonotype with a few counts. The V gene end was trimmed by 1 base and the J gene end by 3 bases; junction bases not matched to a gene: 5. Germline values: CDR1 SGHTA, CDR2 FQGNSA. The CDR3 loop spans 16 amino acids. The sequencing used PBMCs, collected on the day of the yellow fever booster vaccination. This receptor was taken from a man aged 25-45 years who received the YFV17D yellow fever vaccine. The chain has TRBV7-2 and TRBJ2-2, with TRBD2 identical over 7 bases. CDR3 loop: CASSLGGGSDTGELFF. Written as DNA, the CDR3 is TGTGCCAGCAGCTTAGGGGGCGGGAGTGACACCGGGGAGCTGTTTTTT.